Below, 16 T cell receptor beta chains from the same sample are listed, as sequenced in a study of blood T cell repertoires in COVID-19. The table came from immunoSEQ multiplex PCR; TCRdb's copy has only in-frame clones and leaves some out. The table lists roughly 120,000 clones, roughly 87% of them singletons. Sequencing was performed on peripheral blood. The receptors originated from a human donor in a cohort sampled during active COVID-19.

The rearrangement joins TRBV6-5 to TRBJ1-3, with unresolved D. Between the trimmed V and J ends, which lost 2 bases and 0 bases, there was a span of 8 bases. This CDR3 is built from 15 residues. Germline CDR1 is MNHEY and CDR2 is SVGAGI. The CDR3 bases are TGTGCCAGCAGTTACGGGAGCTTCTCTGGAAACACCATATATTTT. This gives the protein CASSYGSFSGNTIYF.

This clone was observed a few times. CDR3 sequence reads: CASSIVARQGPYEQYF. The DNA of the CDR3 is TGTGCCAGTAGTATCGTCGCTCGGCAGGGCCCCTACGAGCAGTACTTC. The rearrangement joins TRBV19 to TRBJ2-7; possible D gene TRBD1, 5 bases. The CDR3 sequence is 16 residues long. The germline CDR1 and CDR2 sequences are LNHDA and SQIVND (reference sequence). Trimming shortened V by 3 bases and J by 2 bases, and 17 bases separated the two germline ends.

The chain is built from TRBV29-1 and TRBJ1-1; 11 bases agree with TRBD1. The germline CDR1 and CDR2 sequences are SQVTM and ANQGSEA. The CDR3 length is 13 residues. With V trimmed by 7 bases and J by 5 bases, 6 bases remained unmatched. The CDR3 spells CSGGTGGTTEAFF. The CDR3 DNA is TGCAGCGGGGGGACAGGGGGTACGACTGAAGCTTTCTTT.

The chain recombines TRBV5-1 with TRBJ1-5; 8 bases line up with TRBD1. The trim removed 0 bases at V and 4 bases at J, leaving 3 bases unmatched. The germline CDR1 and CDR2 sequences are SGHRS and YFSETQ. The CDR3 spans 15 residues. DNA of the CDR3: TGCGCCAGCAGCTTGGATACAGGGGGAAATCAGCCCCAGCATTTT. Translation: CASSLDTGGNQPQHF.

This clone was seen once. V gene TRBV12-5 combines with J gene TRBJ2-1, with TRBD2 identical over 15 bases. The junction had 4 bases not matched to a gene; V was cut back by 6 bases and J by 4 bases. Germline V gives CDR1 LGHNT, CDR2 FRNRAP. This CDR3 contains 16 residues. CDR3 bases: TGTGCTAGTGGACTCGGACTAGCGGGGGGGTACAATGAGCAGTTCTTC. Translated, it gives CASGLGLAGGYNEQFF.

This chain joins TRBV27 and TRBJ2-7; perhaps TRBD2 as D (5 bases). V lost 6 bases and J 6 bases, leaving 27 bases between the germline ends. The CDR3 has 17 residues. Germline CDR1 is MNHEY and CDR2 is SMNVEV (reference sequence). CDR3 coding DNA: TGTGCCAGCAGGCCAACGTTAGGGCAGATATGGGAGCCCGAGCAGTACTTC. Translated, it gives CASRPTLGQIWEPEQYF.

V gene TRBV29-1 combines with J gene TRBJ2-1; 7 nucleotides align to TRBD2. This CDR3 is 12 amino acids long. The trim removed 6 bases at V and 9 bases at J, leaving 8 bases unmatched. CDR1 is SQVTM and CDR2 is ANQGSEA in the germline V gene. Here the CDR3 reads CSVGVAGGEQFF. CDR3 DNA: TGCAGCGTGGGGGTAGCGGGTGGTGAGCAGTTCTTC.

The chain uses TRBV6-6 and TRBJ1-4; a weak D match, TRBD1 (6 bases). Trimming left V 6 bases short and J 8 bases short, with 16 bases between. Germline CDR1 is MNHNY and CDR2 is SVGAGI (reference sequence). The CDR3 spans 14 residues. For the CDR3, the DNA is TGTGCCAGCAGCCACGGACAGTCTTCCGAAAAACTGTTTTTT. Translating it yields CASSHGQSSEKLFF.

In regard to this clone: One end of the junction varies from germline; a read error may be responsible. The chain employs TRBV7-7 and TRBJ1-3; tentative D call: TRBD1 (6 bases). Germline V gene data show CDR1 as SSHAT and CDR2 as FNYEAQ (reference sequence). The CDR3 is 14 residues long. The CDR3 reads CASIPEDSGNTIYF. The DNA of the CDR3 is TGTGCTAGCATCCCTGAGGACAGTGGAAACACCATATATTTT.

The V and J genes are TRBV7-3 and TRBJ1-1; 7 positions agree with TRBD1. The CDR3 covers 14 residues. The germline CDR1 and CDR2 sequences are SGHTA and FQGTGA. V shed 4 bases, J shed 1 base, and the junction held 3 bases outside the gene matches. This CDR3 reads CASSSGQPNTEAFF. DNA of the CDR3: TGTGCCAGCAGCTCGGGACAGCCGAACACTGAAGCTTTCTTT.

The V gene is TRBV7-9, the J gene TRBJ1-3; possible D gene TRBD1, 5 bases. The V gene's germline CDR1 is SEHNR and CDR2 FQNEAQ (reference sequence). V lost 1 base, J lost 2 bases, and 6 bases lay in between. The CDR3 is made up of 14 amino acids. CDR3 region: CASSLVRAGNTIYF. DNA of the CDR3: TGTGCCAGCAGCTTAGTCAGGGCTGGAAACACCATATATTTT.

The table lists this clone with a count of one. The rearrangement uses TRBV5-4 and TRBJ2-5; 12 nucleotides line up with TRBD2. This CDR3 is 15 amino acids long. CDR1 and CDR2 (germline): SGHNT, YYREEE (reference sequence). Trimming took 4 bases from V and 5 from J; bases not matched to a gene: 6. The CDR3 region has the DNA TGTGCCAGCAGCCCGACTAGCGGGAGTGCCGAGACCCAGTACTTC. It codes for CASSPTSGSAETQYF.

The CDR3 spells CASSSSRGRPLEQYF. The CDR3 nucleotides read TGCGCCAGCAGCAGCTCCAGGGGGCGTCCCTTGGAGCAGTACTTC. The rearrangement links TRBV5-1 to TRBJ2-7; TRBD1 aligns across 8 bases. Germline CDR1 reads SGHRS; CDR2 reads YFSETQ. Trimming took 4 bases from V and 7 from J; bases not matched to a gene: 13. The CDR3 covers 15 residues.

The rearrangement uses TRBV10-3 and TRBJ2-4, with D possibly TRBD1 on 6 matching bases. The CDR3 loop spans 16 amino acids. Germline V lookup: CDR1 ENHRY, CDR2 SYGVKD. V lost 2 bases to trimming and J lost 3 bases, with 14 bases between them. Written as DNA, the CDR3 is TGTGCCATCAGTGAGGGGCAGGGGCGAGGCAAAAACATTCAGTACTTC. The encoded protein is CAISEGQGRGKNIQYF.

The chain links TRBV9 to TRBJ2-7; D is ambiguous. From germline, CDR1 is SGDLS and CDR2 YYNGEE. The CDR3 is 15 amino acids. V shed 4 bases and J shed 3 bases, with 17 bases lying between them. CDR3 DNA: TGTGCCAGCAGCCCCTCAGGTCAACCACTCTACGAGCAGTACTTC. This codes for CASSPSGQPLYEQYF.

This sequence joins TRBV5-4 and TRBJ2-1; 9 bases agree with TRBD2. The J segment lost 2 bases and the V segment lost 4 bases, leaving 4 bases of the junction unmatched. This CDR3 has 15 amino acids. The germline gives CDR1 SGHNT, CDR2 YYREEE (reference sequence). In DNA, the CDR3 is TGTGCCAGCAGCCTAGCGGGGTCGGCCTACAATGAGCAGTTCTTC. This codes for CASSLAGSAYNEQFF. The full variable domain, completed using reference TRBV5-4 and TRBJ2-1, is ETGVTQSPTHLIKTRGQQVTLRCSSQSGHNTVSWYQQALGQGPQFIFQYYREEENGRGNFPPRFSGLQFPNYSSELNVNALELDDSALYLCASSLAGSAYNEQFFGPGTRLTVL.